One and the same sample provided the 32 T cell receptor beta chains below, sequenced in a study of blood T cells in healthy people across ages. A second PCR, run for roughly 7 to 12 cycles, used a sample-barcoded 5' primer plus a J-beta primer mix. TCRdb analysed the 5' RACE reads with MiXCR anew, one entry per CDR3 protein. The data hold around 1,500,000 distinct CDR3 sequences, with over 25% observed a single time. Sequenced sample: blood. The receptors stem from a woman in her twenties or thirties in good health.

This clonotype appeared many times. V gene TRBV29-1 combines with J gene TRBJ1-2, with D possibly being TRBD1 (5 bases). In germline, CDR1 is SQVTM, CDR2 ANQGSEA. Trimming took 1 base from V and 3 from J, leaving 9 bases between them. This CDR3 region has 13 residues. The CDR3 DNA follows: TGCAGCGTTGAAGGGCAGGGTTACTATGGCTACACCTTC. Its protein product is CSVEGQGYYGYTF.

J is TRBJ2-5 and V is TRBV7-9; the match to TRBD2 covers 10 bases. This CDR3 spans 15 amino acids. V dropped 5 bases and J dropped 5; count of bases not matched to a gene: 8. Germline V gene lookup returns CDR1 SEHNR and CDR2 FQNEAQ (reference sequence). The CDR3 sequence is CASSPPFSGRETQYF. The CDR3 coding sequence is TGTGCCAGCAGCCCCCCCTTTAGCGGGAGGGAGACCCAGTACTTC. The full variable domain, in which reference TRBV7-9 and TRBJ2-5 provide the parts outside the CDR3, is DTGVSQNPRHKITKRGQNVTFRCDPISEHNRLYWYRQTLGQGPEFLTYFQNEAQLEKSRLLSDRFSAERPKGSFSTLEIQRTEQGDSAMYLCASSPPFSGRETQYFGPGTRLLVL.

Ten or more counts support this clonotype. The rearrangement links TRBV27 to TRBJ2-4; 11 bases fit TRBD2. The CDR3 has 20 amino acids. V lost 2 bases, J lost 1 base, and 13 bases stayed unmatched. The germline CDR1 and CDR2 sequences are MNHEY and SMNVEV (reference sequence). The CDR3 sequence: CASSLRPGLADAGAKNIQYF. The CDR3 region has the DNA TGTGCCAGCAGTTTAAGACCGGGACTAGCGGATGCTGGCGCCAAAAACATTCAGTACTTC.

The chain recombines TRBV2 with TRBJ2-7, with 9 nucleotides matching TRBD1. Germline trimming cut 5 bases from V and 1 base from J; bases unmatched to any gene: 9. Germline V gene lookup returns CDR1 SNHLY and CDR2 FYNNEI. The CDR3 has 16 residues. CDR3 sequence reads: CASSSQTGGASYEQYF. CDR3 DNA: TGTGCCAGCAGTTCGCAAACAGGGGGCGCATCCTACGAGCAGTACTTC.

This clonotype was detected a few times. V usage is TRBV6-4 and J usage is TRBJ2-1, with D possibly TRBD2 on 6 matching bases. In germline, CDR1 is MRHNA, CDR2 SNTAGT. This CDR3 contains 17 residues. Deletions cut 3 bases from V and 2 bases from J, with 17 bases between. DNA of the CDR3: TGTGCCAGCAGTGAGAGGGCTAGCGCCTACACCTACAATGAGCAGTTCTTC. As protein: CASSERASAYTYNEQFF.

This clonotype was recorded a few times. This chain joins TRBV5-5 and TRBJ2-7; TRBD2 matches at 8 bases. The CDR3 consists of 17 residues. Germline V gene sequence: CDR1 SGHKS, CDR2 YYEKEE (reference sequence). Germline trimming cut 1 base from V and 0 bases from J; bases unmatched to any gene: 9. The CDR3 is CASSLRTSGSGSYEQYF. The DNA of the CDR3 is TGTGCCAGCAGCTTGCGAACTAGCGGATCTGGCTCCTACGAGCAGTACTTC.

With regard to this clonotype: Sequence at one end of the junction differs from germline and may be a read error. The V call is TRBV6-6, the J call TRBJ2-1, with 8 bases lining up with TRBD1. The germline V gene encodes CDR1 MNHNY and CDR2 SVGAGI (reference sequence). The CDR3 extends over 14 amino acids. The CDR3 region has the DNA TGTGCCAGCAGTAGGGGACAGGTCCCCAATGTGCAGTTCTTC. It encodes CASSRGQVPNVQFF.

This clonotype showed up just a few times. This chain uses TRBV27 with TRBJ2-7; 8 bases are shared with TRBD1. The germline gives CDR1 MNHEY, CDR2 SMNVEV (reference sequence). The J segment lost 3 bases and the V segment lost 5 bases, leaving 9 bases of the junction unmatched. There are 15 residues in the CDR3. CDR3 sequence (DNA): TGTGCCAGCAGTCACCGGCGACAGGGGATCTACGAGCAGTACTTC. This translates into CASSHRRQGIYEQYF.

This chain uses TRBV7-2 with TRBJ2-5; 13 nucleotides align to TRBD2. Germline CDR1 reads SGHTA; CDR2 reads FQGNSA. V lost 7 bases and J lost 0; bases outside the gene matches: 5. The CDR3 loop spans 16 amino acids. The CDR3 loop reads CASTLGLAGNQETQYF. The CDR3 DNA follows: TGTGCCAGCACCCTGGGACTAGCGGGAAACCAAGAGACCCAGTACTTC.

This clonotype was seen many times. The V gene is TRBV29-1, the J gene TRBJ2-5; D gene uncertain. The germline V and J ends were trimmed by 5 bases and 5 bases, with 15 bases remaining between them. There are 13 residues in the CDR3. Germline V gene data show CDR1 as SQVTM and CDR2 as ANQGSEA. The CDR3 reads CSVTQASSETQYF. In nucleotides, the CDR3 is TGCAGCGTTACCCAGGCGTCTTCGGAGACCCAGTACTTC.

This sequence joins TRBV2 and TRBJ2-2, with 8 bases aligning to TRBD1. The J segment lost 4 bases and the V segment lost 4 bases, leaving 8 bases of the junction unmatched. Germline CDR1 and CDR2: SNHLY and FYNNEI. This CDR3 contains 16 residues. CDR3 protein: CASSVARQGLTGELFF. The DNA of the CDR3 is TGTGCCAGCAGTGTAGCGAGACAGGGGCTCACCGGGGAGCTGTTTTTT.

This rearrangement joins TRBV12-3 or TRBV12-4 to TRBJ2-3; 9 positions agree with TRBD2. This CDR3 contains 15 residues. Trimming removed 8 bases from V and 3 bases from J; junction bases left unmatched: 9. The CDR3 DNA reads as TGTGCCAGCCACTATAGCGGGGGTAGTACAGATACGCAGTATTTT. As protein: CASHYSGGSTDTQYF.

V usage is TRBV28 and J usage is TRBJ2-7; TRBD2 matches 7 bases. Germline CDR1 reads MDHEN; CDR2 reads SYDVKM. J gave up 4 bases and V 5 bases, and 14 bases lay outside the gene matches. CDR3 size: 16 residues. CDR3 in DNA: TGTGCCAGCAGTCCCCCCTGGAGCGGGGAGCCGTACGAGCAGTACTTC. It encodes CASSPPWSGEPYEQYF.

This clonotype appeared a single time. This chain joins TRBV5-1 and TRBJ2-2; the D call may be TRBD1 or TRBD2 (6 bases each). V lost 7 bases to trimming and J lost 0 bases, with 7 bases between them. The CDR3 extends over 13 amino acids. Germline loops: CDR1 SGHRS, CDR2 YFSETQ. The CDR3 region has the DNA TGCGCCAGCGGGGGGCCGAACACCGGGGAGCTGTTTTTT. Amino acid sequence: CASGGPNTGELFF.

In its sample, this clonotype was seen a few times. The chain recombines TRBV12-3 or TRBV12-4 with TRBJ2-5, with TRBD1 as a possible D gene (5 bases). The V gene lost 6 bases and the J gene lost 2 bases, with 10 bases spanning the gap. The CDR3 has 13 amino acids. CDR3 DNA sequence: TGTGCCAGCAGAGGGGCGAGGCAAGAGACCCAGTACTTC. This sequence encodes CASRGARQETQYF.

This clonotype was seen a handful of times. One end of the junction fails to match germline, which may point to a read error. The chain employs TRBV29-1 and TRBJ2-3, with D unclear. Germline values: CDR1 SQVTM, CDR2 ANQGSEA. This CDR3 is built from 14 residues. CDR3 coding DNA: TGCAGCGTCGAAGGTGTTTTGGCCACAGATACGCAGTATTTT. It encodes CSVEGVLATDTQYF.

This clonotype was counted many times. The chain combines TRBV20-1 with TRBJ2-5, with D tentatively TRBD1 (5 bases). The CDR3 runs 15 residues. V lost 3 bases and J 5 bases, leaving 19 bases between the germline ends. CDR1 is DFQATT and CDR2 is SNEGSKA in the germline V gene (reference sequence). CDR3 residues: CSARSGGRVEETQYF. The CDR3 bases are TGCAGTGCTAGGTCAGGCGGCAGGGTCGAGGAGACCCAGTACTTC.

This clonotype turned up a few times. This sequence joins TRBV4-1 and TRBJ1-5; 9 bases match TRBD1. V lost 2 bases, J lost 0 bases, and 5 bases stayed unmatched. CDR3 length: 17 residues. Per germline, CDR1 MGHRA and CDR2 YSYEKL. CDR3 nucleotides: TGCGCCAGCAGCCAAACCTGGACAGGGGCTAGCAATCAGCCCCAGCATTTT. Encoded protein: CASSQTWTGASNQPQHF.

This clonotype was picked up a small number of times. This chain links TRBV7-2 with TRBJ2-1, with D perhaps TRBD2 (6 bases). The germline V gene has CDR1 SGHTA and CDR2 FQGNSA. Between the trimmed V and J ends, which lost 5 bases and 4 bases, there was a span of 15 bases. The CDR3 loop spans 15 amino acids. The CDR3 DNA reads TGTGCCAGCAGCCCCAGGATTAGCGGTTACAATGAGCAGTTCTTC. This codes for CASSPRISGYNEQFF. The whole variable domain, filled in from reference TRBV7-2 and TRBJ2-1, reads GAGVSQSPSNKVTEKGKDVELRCDPISGHTALYWYRQSLGQGLEFLIYFQGNSAPDKSGLPSDRFSAERTGGSVSTLTIQRTQQEDSAVYLCASSPRISGYNEQFFGPGTRLTVL.

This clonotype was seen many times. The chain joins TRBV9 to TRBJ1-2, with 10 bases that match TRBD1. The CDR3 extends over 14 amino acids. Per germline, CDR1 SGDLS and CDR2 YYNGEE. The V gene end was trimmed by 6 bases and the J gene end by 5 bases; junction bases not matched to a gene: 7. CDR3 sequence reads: CASTTTGGLYGYTF. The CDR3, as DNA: TGTGCCAGCACCACGACAGGGGGCCTATATGGCTACACCTTC.

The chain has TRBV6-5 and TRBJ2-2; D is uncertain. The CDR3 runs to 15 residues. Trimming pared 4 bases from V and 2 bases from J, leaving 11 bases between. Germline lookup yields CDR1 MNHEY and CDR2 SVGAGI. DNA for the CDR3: TGTGCCAGCAGTTCGATACGGAAAAACACCGGGGAGCTGTTTTTT. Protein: CASSSIRKNTGELFF.

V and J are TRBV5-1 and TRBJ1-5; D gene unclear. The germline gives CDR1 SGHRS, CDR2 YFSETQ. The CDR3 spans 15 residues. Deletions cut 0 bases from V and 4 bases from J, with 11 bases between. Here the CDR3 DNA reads TGCGCCAGCAGCTTGGATGGGAATCAGAATCAGCCCCAGCATTTT. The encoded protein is CASSLDGNQNQPQHF.

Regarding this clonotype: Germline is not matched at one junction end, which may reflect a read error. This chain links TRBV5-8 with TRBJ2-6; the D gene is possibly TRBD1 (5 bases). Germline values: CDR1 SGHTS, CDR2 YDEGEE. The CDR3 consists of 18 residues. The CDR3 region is CASSLVRQGVPGANVLIF. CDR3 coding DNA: TGTGCCAGCAGCTTGGTGCGGCAGGGTGTCCCTGGGGCCAACGTCCTGATTTTC.

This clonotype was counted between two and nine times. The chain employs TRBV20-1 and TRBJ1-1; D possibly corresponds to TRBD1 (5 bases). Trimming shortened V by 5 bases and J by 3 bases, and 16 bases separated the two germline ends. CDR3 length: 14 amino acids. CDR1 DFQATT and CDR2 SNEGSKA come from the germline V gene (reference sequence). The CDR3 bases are TGCAGTGCTCCTCGGGGCGGACGGGACACTGAAGCTTTCTTT. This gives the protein CSAPRGGRDTEAFF.

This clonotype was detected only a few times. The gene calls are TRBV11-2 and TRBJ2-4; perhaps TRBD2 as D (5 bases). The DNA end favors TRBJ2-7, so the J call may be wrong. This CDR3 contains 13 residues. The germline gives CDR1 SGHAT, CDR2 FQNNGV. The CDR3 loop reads CASSTYRENEQYF. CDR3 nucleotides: TGTGCCAGCAGCACATATCGGGAAAACGAGCAGTACTTC.

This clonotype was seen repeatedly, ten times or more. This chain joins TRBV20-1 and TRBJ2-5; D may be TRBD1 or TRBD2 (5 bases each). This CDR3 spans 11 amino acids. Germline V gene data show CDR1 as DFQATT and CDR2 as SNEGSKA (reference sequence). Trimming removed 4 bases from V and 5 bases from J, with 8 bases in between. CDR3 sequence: CSANEGETQYF. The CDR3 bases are TGCAGTGCTAATGAGGGGGAGACCCAGTACTTC.

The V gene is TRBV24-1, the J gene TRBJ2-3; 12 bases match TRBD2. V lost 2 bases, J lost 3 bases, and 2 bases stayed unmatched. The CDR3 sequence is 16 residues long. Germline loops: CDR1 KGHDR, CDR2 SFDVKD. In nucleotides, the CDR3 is TGTGCCACCAGTGATTCGACTAGCGGGAGTACAGATACGCAGTATTTT. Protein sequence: CATSDSTSGSTDTQYF.

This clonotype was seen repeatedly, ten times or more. In nucleotides, the CDR3 is TGTGCCAGCAGCCTCCCCGGGACAGGGGGCTACGAGCAGTACTTC. Translation: CASSLPGTGGYEQYF. This chain links TRBV28 with TRBJ2-7, with 11 bases fitting TRBD1. CDR1 MDHEN and CDR2 SYDVKM come from the germline V gene. V lost 6 bases to trimming and J lost 3 bases; unmatched junction nucleotides: 7. The CDR3 totals 15 residues.

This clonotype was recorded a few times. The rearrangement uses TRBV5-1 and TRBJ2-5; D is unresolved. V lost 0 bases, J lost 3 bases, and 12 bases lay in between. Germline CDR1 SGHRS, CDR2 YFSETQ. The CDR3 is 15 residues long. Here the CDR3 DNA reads TGCGCCAGCAGCTTGGCATCCCCGGACGAAGAGACCCAGTACTTC. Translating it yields CASSLASPDEETQYF. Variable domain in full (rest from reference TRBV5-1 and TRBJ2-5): KAGVTQTPRYLIKTRGQQVTLSCSPISGHRSVSWYQQTPGQGLQFLFEYFSETQRNKGNFPGRFSGRQFSNSRSEMNVSTLELGDSALYLCASSLASPDEETQYFGPGTRLLVL.

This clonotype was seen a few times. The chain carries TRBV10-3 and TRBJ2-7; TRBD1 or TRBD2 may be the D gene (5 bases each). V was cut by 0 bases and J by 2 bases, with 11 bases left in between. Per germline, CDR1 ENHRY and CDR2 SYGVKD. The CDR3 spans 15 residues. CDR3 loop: CAISESIVGAYEQYF. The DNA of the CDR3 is TGTGCCATCAGTGAGTCCATCGTGGGGGCCTACGAGCAGTACTTC.

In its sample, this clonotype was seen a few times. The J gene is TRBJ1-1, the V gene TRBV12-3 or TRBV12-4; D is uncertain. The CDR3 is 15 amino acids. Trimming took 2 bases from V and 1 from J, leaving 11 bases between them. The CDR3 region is CASSLLGTRNTEAFF. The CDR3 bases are TGTGCCAGCAGTTTATTAGGCACCCGGAACACTGAAGCTTTCTTT.

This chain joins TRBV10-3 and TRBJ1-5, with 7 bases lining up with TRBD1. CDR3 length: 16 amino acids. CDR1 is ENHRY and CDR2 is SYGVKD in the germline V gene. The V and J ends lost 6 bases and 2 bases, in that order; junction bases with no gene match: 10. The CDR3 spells CAIRGGTGDGNQPQHF. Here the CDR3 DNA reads TGTGCCATCAGGGGGGGAACAGGGGACGGCAATCAGCCCCAGCATTTT.